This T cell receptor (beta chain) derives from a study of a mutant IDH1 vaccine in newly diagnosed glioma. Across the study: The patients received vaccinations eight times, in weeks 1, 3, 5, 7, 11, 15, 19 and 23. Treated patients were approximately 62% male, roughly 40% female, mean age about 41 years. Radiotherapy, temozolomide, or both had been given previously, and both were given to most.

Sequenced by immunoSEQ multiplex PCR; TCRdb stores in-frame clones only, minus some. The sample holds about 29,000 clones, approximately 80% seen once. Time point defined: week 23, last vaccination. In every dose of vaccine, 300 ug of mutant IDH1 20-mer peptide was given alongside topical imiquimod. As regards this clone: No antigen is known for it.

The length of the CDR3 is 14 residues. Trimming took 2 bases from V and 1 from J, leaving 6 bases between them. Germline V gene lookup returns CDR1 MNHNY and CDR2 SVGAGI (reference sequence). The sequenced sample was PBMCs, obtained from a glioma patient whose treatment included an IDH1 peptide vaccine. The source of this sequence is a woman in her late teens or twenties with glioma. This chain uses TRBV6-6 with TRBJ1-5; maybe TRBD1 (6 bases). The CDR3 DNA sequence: TGTGCCAGCAGTTACGGGGGCAGCAATCAGCCCCAGCATTTT. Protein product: CASSYGGSNQPQHF.